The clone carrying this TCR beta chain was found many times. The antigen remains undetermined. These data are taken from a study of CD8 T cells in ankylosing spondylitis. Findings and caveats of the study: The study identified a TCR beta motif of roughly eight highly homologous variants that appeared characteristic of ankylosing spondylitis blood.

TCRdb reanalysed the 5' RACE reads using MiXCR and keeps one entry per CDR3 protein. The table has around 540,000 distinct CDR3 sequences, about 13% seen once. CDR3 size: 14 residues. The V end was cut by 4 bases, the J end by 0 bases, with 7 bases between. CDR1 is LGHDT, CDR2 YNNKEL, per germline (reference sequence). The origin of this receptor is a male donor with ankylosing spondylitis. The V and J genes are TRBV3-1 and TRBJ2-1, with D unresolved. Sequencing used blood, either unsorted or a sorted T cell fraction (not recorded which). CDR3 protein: CASSPTRSYNEQFF. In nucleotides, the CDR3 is TGTGCCAGCAGCCCCACCCGCTCCTACAATGAGCAGTTCTTC.